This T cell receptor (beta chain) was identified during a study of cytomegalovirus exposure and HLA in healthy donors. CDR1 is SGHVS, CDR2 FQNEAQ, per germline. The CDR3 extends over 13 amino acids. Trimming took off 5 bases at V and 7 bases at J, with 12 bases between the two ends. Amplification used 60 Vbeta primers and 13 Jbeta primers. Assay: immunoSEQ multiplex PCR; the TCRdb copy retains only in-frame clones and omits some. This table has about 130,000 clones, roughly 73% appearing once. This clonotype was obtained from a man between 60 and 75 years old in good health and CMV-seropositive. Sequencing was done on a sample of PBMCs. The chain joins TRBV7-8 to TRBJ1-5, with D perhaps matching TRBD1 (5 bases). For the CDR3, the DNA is TGTGCCAGCAGCGTCGGGGGGAGCCAGCCCCAGCATTTT. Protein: CASSVGGSQPQHF.